These 13 T cell receptor beta chains were sequenced from one sample in a study of blood T cell repertoires in COVID-19. Produced via immunoSEQ multiplex PCR; TCRdb's table is partial and in-frame only. Here the sample spans 95,000 to 130,000 clones, 82% being singletons. Sequenced: peripheral blood. All receptors come from a man aged 70-80 years with active or convalescent COVID-19.

This rearrangement joins TRBV18 to TRBJ2-3, with D uncertain. CDR1 and CDR2 from the germline V gene are KGHSH and LQKENI. V lost 3 bases to trimming and J lost 0 bases, with 13 bases between them. The CDR3 is made up of 16 amino acids. The CDR3 DNA reads TGTGCCAGCTCACCCTATCAGCGCCGAAGCACAGATACGCAGTATTTT. This sequence encodes CASSPYQRRSTDTQYF.

This chain uses TRBV7-8 with TRBJ1-2, with TRBD1 identical over 8 bases. The germline gives CDR1 SGHVS, CDR2 FQNEAQ. This CDR3 is 17 amino acids long. The trim removed 5 bases at V and 4 bases at J, leaving 15 bases unmatched. CDR3 sequence: CASSLDQDRVEVYGYTF. As DNA, the CDR3 is TGTGCCAGCAGCCTAGACCAGGACAGGGTTGAAGTCTATGGCTACACCTTC.

The chain uses TRBV3-1 (or the pseudogene TRBV3-2) and TRBJ2-1; D not certain. The CDR3 totals 12 residues. Germline CDR1 LGHDT, CDR2 YNNKEL (reference sequence). The V gene lost 4 bases and the J gene lost 5 bases, with 6 bases spanning the gap. DNA for the CDR3: TGTGCCAGCAGCCGATTAGACAATGAGCAGTTCTTC. Protein sequence: CASSRLDNEQFF.

Only a few counts were recorded for this clone. The rearrangement uses TRBV19 and TRBJ1-3; D might be TRBD1 (6 bases). Trimming removed 8 bases from V and 2 bases from J, with 13 bases in between. CDR3 size: 14 residues. Germline CDR1 LNHDA, CDR2 SQIVND (reference sequence). CDR3 coding DNA: TGTGCCAGTGAGGACAGAAATGCTGGAAACACCATATATTTT. Its protein product is CASEDRNAGNTIYF.

The V and J genes are TRBV6-5 and TRBJ1-6; the D gene is possibly TRBD1 (5 bases). CDR1 is MNHEY, CDR2 SVGAGI, per germline. Trimming shortened V by 8 bases and J by 10 bases, and 15 bases separated the two germline ends. The CDR3 is made up of 13 amino acids. The CDR3 protein is CASRVQGRSPLHF. CDR3 DNA sequence: TGTGCCAGCCGAGTGCAGGGAAGATCACCCCTCCACTTT.

The chain carries TRBV7-2 and TRBJ1-4; D is undetermined. Germline CDR1 SGHTA, CDR2 FQGNSA. Trimming left V 5 bases short and J 8 bases short, with 15 bases between. This CDR3 region has 14 residues. The CDR3 DNA reads as TGTGCCAGCAGCCAAAATCGAGGTCGGGAAAAACTGTTTTTT. This gives the protein CASSQNRGREKLFF.

V and J are TRBV10-3 and TRBJ2-1, with 7 nucleotides matching TRBD1. J was trimmed by 7 bases and V by 7 bases; bases with no gene match: 7. The CDR3 is 13 residues long. Germline values: CDR1 ENHRY, CDR2 SYGVKD. The CDR3 region has the DNA TGTGCCATCAATCAGGGGGATACGAATGAGCAGTTCTTC. Its translation: CAINQGDTNEQFF.

The J gene is TRBJ1-2, the V gene TRBV30; unclear D gene. The CDR3 spans 14 residues. The germline V and J ends were trimmed by 4 bases and 2 bases, with 14 bases remaining between them. CDR1 and CDR2 (germline): GTSNPN, SVGIG (reference sequence). CDR3 nucleotides: TGTGCCTGGACCCATACAGCCCTAAACTATGGCTACACCTTC. Residues: CAWTHTALNYGYTF.

The V call is TRBV24-1, the J call TRBJ2-7, with unresolved D. The germline V gene has CDR1 KGHDR and CDR2 SFDVKD. Trimming pared 6 bases from V and 0 bases from J, leaving 11 bases between. The CDR3 runs to 14 residues. The DNA for the CDR3 is TGTGCCACCAGTACGAACAGAGACTCCTACGAGCAGTACTTC. Amino acid sequence: CATSTNRDSYEQYF.

This chain joins TRBV11-3 and TRBJ2-1, with TRBD2 matching over 10 bases. V was pared by 1 base and J by 10 bases, with 7 bases of the junction left unmatched. The CDR3 totals 15 residues. The germline CDR1 and CDR2 sequences are SGHNT and YENEEA. The CDR3 DNA reads TGTGCCAGCAGCTTAGCTGGGACTAGCGAGGTGGAGCAGTTCTTC. Translating it yields CASSLAGTSEVEQFF.

The rearrangement joins TRBV28 to TRBJ1-5; possibly TRBD1 for D (5 bases). The CDR3 consists of 16 residues. Germline V gene sequence: CDR1 MDHEN, CDR2 SYDVKM. The V and J ends lost 4 bases and 3 bases respectively, with 16 bases between them. The DNA of the CDR3 is TGTGCCAGCAGTTCATGGGGCCCTGGTATCAATCAGCCCCAGCATTTT. This encodes CASSSWGPGINQPQHF.

This clone was seen a single time. The CDR3 DNA follows: TGTGCCAGCAGTGATCTAAAGAACACTGAAGCTTTCTTT. Translation gives CASSDLKNTEAFF. The gene calls are TRBV6-1 and TRBJ1-1; D ambiguous. CDR1 and CDR2 (germline): MNHNS, SASEGT. V was cut by 3 bases and J by 1 base, with 6 bases left in between. The CDR3 spans 13 residues.

This sequence joins TRBV29-1 and TRBJ2-1, with a tentative D call TRBD2 (5 bases). Germline CDR1 is SQVTM and CDR2 is ANQGSEA. This CDR3 spans 11 amino acids. V lost 4 bases to trimming and J lost 4 bases, with 5 bases between them. The CDR3 reads CSVGGYNEQFF. The CDR3 coding sequence is TGCAGCGTTGGAGGGTACAATGAGCAGTTCTTC.